This T cell receptor beta chain was recorded in a study of CD8 T cells in ankylosing spondylitis. General study findings and limits: Ankylosing spondylitis blood appeared to carry a characteristic TCR beta motif of roughly eight highly homologous variants. Matched synovial fluid from ankylosing spondylitis patients was reported to be enriched for disease-linked clones. Earlier work had already found some motif variants in reactive arthritis synovial fluid and blood.

Using quantitative 5'-RACE with molecular barcodes, the authors made TCR beta libraries. TCRdb reprocessed the 5' RACE reads with MiXCR, giving one entry per CDR3 protein. The repertoire holds 700,000 to 1,000,000 distinct CDR3 sequences, with 10% to 15% as singletons. In germline, CDR1 is SGHVS, CDR2 FQNEAQ. Between the trimmed V and J ends, which lost 1 base and 4 bases, there was a span of 10 bases. The CDR3 extends over 14 amino acids. A word on this clonotype: Its target is unknown.

The chain is built from TRBV7-8 and TRBJ1-1; a weak D match, TRBD1 (5 bases). This clonotype originated in a male donor with ankylosing spondylitis. The sample consisted of blood, either unsorted or a sorted T cell fraction (not recorded which). The CDR3 DNA is TGTGCCAGCAGCTTAGGGCCAGGGTTCACTGAAGCTTTCTTT. As protein: CASSLGPGFTEAFF.